What follows are 6 T cell receptor beta chains derived from one specimen sequenced in a study of patients and donors after allogeneic stem cell transplantation. TCRdb redid the calling of the RT-PCR reads with MiXCR, one entry per CDR3 protein. The sample has more than 850,000 distinct CDR3 sequences, roughly 18% seen once; the top ten hold around 6%. Specimen: blood, either unsorted or a sorted T cell fraction (not recorded which). These receptors came from a human donor who was either an allogeneic HSCT recipient or a stem cell or donor lymphocyte infusion donor (not recorded which). It is not recorded whose cells these are; they may come from a transplant donor.

The sample holds many counts of this clonotype. The chain has TRBV6-1 and TRBJ1-6; a weak D match, TRBD1 (5 bases). The length of the CDR3 is 16 residues. Trimming left V 8 bases short and J 10 bases short, with 24 bases between. The germline V gene encodes CDR1 MNHNS and CDR2 SASEGT. The CDR3 protein is CASGRDVYNWGSPLHF. Here the CDR3 DNA reads TGTGCCAGCGGCCGGGACGTTTATAATTGGGGCTCACCCCTCCACTTT.

This sequence joins TRBV4-3 and TRBJ1-1; D not resolved. With 0 bases removed from V and 0 bases from J, the gap between germline ends came to 8 bases. Per the germline V gene, CDR1 is LGHNA and CDR2 is YSLEER. The CDR3 is made up of 15 amino acids. The CDR3 nucleotides read TGCGCCAGCAGCCAAGATGCTGGGATGAACACTGAAGCTTTCTTT. Translating gives CASSQDAGMNTEAFF.

This clonotype was seen more than once but under ten times. The rearrangement joins TRBV29-1 to TRBJ2-7; a possible D gene is TRBD1 (5 bases). This CDR3 region has 12 residues. The germline gives CDR1 SQVTM, CDR2 ANQGSEA. Trimming took 5 bases from V and 1 from J, leaving 9 bases between them. Here the CDR3 reads CSVQPGSYEQYF. DNA of the CDR3: TGCAGCGTTCAGCCAGGGTCCTACGAGCAGTACTTC.

The table lists this clonotype with a few counts. The V and J genes are TRBV6-5 and TRBJ2-1; 13 bases are shared with TRBD2. CDR3 length equals 18 residues. CDR1 MNHEY and CDR2 SVGAGI come from the germline V gene. The junction had 6 bases not matched to a gene; V was cut back by 2 bases and J by 2 bases. The CDR3: CASSYALAGGSAYNEQFF. CDR3 bases: TGTGCCAGCAGTTACGCACTAGCGGGGGGGTCGGCCTACAATGAGCAGTTCTTC.

This clonotype was found a few times. The chain combines TRBV11-1 with TRBJ1-1; 9 bases fit TRBD1. The CDR3 sequence is 16 residues long. From germline, CDR1 is SGHAT and CDR2 FQDESV (reference sequence). The V gene end was trimmed by 2 bases and the J gene end by 3 bases; junction bases not matched to a gene: 7. CDR3 amino acids: CASSLNNRGRYTEAFF. The CDR3 region has the DNA TGTGCCAGCAGCTTAAACAACAGGGGGCGATACACTGAAGCTTTCTTT.

This clonotype was seen more than once but under ten times. This chain uses TRBV5-6 with TRBJ1-1, with no clear D. CDR1 SGHDT and CDR2 YYEEEE come from the germline V gene. The CDR3 length is 12 residues. Trimming pared 4 bases from V and 10 bases from J, leaving 14 bases between. DNA of the CDR3: TGTGCCAGCAGCCAAGGTCTGGGTTCAGCTTTCTTT. Protein product: CASSQGLGSAFF.